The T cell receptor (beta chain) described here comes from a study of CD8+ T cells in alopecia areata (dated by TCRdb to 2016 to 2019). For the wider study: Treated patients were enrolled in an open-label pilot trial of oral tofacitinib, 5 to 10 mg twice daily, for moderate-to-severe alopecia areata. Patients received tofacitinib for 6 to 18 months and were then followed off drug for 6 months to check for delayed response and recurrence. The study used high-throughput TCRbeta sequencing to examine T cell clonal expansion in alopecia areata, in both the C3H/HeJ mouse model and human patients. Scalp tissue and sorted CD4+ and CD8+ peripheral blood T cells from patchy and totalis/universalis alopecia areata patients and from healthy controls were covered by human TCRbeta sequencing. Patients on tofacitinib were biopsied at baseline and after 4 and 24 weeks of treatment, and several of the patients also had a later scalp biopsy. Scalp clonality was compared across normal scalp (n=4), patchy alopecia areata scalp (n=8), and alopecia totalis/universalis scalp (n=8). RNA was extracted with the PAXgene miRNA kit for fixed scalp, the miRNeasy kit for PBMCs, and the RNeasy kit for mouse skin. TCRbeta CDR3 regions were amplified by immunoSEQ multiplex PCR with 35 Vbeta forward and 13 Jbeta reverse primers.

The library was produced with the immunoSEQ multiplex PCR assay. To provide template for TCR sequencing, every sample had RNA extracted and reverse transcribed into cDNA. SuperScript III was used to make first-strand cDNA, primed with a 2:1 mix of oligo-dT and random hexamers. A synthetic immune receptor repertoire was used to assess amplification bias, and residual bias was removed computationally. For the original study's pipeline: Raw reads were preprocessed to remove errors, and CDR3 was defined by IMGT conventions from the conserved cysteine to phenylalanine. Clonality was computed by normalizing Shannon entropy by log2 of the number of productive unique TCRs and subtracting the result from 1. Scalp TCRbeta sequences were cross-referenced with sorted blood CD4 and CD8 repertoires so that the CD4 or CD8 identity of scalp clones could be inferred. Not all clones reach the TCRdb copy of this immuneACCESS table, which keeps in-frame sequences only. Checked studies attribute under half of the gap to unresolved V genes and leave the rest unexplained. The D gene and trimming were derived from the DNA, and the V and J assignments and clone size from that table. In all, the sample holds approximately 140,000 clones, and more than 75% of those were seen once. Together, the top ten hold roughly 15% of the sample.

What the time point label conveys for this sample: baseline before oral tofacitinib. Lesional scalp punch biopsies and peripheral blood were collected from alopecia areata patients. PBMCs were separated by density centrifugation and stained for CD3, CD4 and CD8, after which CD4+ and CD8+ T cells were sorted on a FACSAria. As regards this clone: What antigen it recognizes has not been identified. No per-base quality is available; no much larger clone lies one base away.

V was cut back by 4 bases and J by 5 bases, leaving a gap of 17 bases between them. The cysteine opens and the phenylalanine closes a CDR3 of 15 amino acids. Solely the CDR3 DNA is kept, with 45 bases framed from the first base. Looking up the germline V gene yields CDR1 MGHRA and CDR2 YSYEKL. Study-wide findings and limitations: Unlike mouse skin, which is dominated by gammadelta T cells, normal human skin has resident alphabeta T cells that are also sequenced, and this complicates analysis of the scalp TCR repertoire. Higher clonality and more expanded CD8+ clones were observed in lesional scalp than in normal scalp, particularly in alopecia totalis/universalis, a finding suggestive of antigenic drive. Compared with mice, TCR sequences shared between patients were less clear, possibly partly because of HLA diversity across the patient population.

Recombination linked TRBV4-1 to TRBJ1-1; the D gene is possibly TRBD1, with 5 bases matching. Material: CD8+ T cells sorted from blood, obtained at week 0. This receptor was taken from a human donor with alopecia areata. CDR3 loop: CASSPLGAGGTEAFF. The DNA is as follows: TGCGCCAGCAGCCCGCTAGGGGCGGGGGGGACTGAAGCTTTCTTT.